These T cell receptor beta chains were read from a single sample in a study of blood T cell repertoires in COVID-19. The protocol was immunoSEQ multiplex PCR, while the TCRdb copy is restricted to in-frame clones and leaves out a portion. This table holds roughly 100,000 clones, about 80% found once. What was sequenced was peripheral blood. The source of these receptors is a woman of 80 years or more with active or convalescent COVID-19. CDR3s include the opening cysteine and the closing phenylalanine or tryptophan. The order of the fields is CDR3 DNA, CDR3 protein, J gene, D gene, V gene, clone size. D genes are given only for firm matches. Clone sizes are given selectively: once, few, many, or a class where the clone is expanded.

DNA: TGTGCCAGTAGGCCCCGGGACAGGTTCGTGGATACGCAGTATTTT; CDR3: CASRPRDRFVDTQYF; J: TRBJ2-3; D: TRBD1; V: TRBV19; size: few
DNA: TGTGCCAGCAGTGAGGTTCGCAGTTACAATGAGCAGTTCTTC; CDR3: CASSEVRSYNEQFF; J: TRBJ2-1; D: -; V: TRBV2; size: many
DNA: TGCGCCAGCAGCTTGAAGCGGACAGGGGGCTACGAGCAGTACTTC; CDR3: CASSLKRTGGYEQYF; J: TRBJ2-7; D: TRBD1; V: TRBV5-1; size: -
DNA: TGTGCCATCAGTGAGACAGGGGGCGGAGATACGCAGTATTTT; CDR3: CAISETGGGDTQYF; J: TRBJ2-3; D: TRBD1; V: TRBV10-3; size: -
DNA: TGTGCCAGCAGCCAAGGGGACTTATTCTCCTACAATGAGCAGTTCTTC; CDR3: CASSQGDLFSYNEQFF; J: TRBJ2-1; D: -; V: TRBV3-1/TRBV3-2; size: -
DNA: TGTGCCAGCAGTTACAGGGGTGATCAGCCCCAGCATTTT; CDR3: CASSYRGDQPQHF; J: TRBJ1-5; D: TRBD1; V: TRBV12-3/TRBV12-4; size: -
DNA: TGTGGGTGTGGAGGTCGGGATGGCTACACCTTC; CDR3: CGCGGRDGYTF; J: TRBJ1-2; D: -; V: TRBV28; size: few
DNA: TGTGCCATCAAGCCGAGCAACACCGGGGAGCTGTTTTTT; CDR3: CAIKPSNTGELFF; J: TRBJ2-2; D: -; V: TRBV10-3; size: -
DNA: TGTGCCAGCAGCTTCCCTAGCGGGGGGAGGGAGACCCAGTACTTC; CDR3: CASSFPSGGRETQYF; J: TRBJ2-5; D: TRBD2; V: TRBV7-2; size: -
DNA: TGCGCCAGCAGCTTGGCGGGGACAGGGGTCGGCTACACCTTC; CDR3: CASSLAGTGVGYTF; J: TRBJ1-2; D: TRBD1; V: TRBV5-1; size: -
DNA: TGTGCCAGCAGCCCTCGGGGGGGTCGGCTCTACGGGCAGTTCTTC; CDR3: CASSPRGGRLYGQFF; J: TRBJ2-1; D: TRBD2; V: TRBV5-6; size: -
DNA: TGTGCCTCCGGCAGGGGGGACAGGGCTGAAGCTTTCTTT; CDR3: CASGRGDRAEAFF; J: TRBJ1-1; D: TRBD1; V: TRBV19; size: -
DNA: TGCGCCAGCAGCCCCGGTACCGGGACTAGCGGGAAAGCCTACGGGCAGTACTTC; CDR3: CASSPGTGTSGKAYGQYF; J: TRBJ2-7; D: TRBD2; V: TRBV4-1; size: few
DNA: TGTGCCAGCAGTCCACTGACAGGGATGAATGAAAAACTGTTTTTT; CDR3: CASSPLTGMNEKLFF; J: TRBJ1-4; D: TRBD1; V: TRBV6-5; size: few
DNA: TGTGCCAGCAGCTACTCTGGGGCCAACGTCCTGACTTTC; CDR3: CASSYSGANVLTF; J: TRBJ2-6; D: -; V: TRBV28; size: -
DNA: TGTGCCAGCAGCTTATTGGCTAGCGGGAGTAAAGAGCAGTACTTC; CDR3: CASSLLASGSKEQYF; J: TRBJ2-7; D: TRBD2; V: TRBV7-9; size: -
DNA: TGTGCCATGGCAACAGATACTAATTCACCCCTCCACTTT; CDR3: CAMATDTNSPLHF; J: TRBJ1-6; D: -; V: TRBV10-3; size: -
DNA: TGTGCCAGTACCCATTCCGGGACAGGAGCATCTGGGGCCAACGTCCTGACTTTC; CDR3: CASTHSGTGASGANVLTF; J: TRBJ2-6; D: TRBD1; V: TRBV19; size: -
DNA: TGTGCCAGCAGTTTACACAGGGCCTACGAGCAGTACTTC; CDR3: CASSLHRAYEQYF; J: TRBJ2-7; D: -; V: TRBV12-3/TRBV12-4; size: -
DNA: TGTGCCAGCAGGCCCGGACAGGAAATGAACACTGAAGCTTTCTTT; CDR3: CASRPGQEMNTEAFF; J: TRBJ1-1; D: TRBD1; V: TRBV19; size: -
DNA: TGTGCCAGCACCCCGACGGACAGGAACACTGAAGCTTTCTTT; CDR3: CASTPTDRNTEAFF; J: TRBJ1-1; D: -; V: TRBV28; size: -
DNA: TGTGCCAGCAGTTACTCATCCGGGAAGACCTTCTATGGCTACACCTTC; CDR3: CASSYSSGKTFYGYTF; J: TRBJ1-2; D: -; V: TRBV6-2/TRBV6-3; size: -
DNA: TGTGCCAGCTCATCCGAGATCTCCTACAATGAGCAGTTCTTC; CDR3: CASSSEISYNEQFF; J: TRBJ2-1; D: -; V: TRBV18; size: -
DNA: TGTGCCTGGAGAGGGCGGAGGGGAGTTGGCGCTGAAGCTTTCTTT; CDR3: CAWRGRRGVGAEAFF; J: TRBJ1-1; D: -; V: TRBV30; size: few
DNA: TGCGCCAGCAGCCGACAGTATCAGCCCCAGCATTTT; CDR3: CASSRQYQPQHF; J: TRBJ1-5; D: -; V: TRBV5-1; size: -
DNA: TGCGCCAGCAGCTTGGTAGGGGACAGGGGCTACGAGCAGTACTTC; CDR3: CASSLVGDRGYEQYF; J: TRBJ2-7; D: TRBD1; V: TRBV5-1; size: few
DNA: TGTGCCAGCAGTTACTCACAGGGGGAACGGCCCCAGCATTTT; CDR3: CASSYSQGERPQHF; J: TRBJ1-5; D: TRBD1; V: TRBV6-5; size: few
DNA: TGTGCCAGCAGTTCAAGCAGGGGGCGCTATGGCTACACCTTC; CDR3: CASSSSRGRYGYTF; J: TRBJ1-2; D: TRBD1; V: TRBV28; size: -
DNA: TGTGCCAGCAGCGAGGGTGGGACTCTTTCCTACGAGCAGTACTTC; CDR3: CASSEGGTLSYEQYF; J: TRBJ2-7; D: -; V: TRBV7-2; size: -
DNA: TGCGCCAGCAGCACTACAGGAATTCCGAACTATGGCTACACCTTC; CDR3: CASSTTGIPNYGYTF; J: TRBJ1-2; D: -; V: TRBV5-1; size: few
DNA: TGTGCCAGCAGTGCAGGGACAGGGGGGGCAGAGACCCAGTACTTC; CDR3: CASSAGTGGAETQYF; J: TRBJ2-5; D: TRBD1; V: TRBV2; size: -
DNA: TGTGCCACCAGCAGACAAGGAGGGTATGCCAACTATGGCTACACCTTC; CDR3: CATSRQGGYANYGYTF; J: TRBJ1-2; D: -; V: TRBV15; size: -
DNA: TGTGCCAGCAGCTTAGCGCCGGTTTACAGGGTTTATTCACCCCTCCACTTT; CDR3: CASSLAPVYRVYSPLHF; J: TRBJ1-6; D: -; V: TRBV7-2; size: -
DNA: TGTGCCAGCTGGACAGCGGGGGCAACAGATACGCAGTATTTT; CDR3: CASWTAGATDTQYF; J: TRBJ2-3; D: TRBD2; V: TRBV7-2; size: -
DNA: TGCAGCGTTGAACGGACAGGGAGCAATGAGCAGTTCTTC; CDR3: CSVERTGSNEQFF; J: TRBJ2-1; D: TRBD1; V: TRBV29-1; size: once
DNA: TGTGCCAGCAGCTTGAGTTCGGGGCCCCAGCATTTT; CDR3: CASSLSSGPQHF; J: TRBJ1-5; D: -; V: TRBV7-2; size: -
DNA: TGCAGCGTTAAGGTGGGGGGTACCCCTTTTTCCTACAATGAGCAGTTCTTC; CDR3: CSVKVGGTPFSYNEQFF; J: TRBJ2-1; D: -; V: TRBV29-1; size: -
DNA: TGCGCCAGCAGCCAAGAGTGGGGACAGGGGCGCGAGCAGTACTTC; CDR3: CASSQEWGQGREQYF; J: TRBJ2-7; D: TRBD1; V: TRBV4-3; size: -
DNA: TGTGCCAGCAGTTACCAACTAGAGAGGCGGGACACTGAAGCTTTCTTT; CDR3: CASSYQLERRDTEAFF; J: TRBJ1-1; D: -; V: TRBV6-5; size: -
DNA: TGTGCCACCAGTGATTATAGGACAGGGGTCGGGGTCAATGAGCAGTTCTTC; CDR3: CATSDYRTGVGVNEQFF; J: TRBJ2-1; D: TRBD1; V: TRBV24-1; size: -
DNA: TGTGCCAGCAGCTTGGGACTAGCGGGGCTTACGGACACCGGGGAGCTGTTTTTT; CDR3: CASSLGLAGLTDTGELFF; J: TRBJ2-2; D: TRBD2; V: TRBV9; size: -
DNA: TGTGCCAGCAGCCTACAGGGGGGAGGGGCAGATACGCAGTATTTT; CDR3: CASSLQGGGADTQYF; J: TRBJ2-3; D: -; V: TRBV2; size: -